This T cell receptor beta chain was sequenced during a study of cytomegalovirus exposure and HLA in healthy donors. The CDR3 extends over 15 amino acids. Germline CDR1 reads MGHRA; CDR2 reads YSYEKL. V was shortened by 1 base and J by 5 bases, with 14 bases between the two germline ends. The study's findings and limits: Cytomegalovirus-associated TCR beta chains were listed, numbering over 150. In vitro confirmation showed three CMV-associated chains to be CMV antigen specific. The classifier was said to identify cytomegalovirus status with high specificity and sensitivity.

About this clone itself: The antigen remains undetermined.

Using immunoSEQ multiplex PCR, the repertoire was profiled, and TCRdb retains in-frame clones only, with some absent. The table has tens of thousands of clones, about 91% seen once. The chain is built from TRBV4-1 and TRBJ2-5, with TRBD1 as a possible D gene (6 bases). Input material: PBMCs. The receptor was isolated from a man aged 18-30 years in good health and CMV-seropositive. In DNA, the CDR3 is TGCGCCAGCAGCCAAGTCCAGGGGCTTACGGAGACCCAGTACTTC. It codes for CASSQVQGLTETQYF.